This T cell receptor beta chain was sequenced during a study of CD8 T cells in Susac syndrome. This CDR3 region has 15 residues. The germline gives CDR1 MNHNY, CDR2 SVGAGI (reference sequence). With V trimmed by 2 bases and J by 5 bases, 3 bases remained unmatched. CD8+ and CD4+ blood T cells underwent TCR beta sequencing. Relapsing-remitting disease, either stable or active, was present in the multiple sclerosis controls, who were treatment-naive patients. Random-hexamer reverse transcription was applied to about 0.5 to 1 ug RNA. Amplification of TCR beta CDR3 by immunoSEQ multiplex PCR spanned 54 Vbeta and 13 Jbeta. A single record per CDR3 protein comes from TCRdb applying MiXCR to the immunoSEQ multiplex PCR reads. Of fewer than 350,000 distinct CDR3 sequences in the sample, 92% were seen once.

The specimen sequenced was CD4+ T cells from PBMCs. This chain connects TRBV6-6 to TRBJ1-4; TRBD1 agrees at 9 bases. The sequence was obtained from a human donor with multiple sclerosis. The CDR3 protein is CASSYGQGLNEKLFF. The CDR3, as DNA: TGTGCCAGCAGTTACGGACAGGGGTTAAATGAAAAACTGTTTTTT.